This TCR beta chain was found in a study of cytotoxic CD8 clonotypes in ibrutinib-treated CLL. As for the study in general: By median roughly 65 months, about 12 had progressed and around 15 stayed remitted; responses had been 2 complete and some 25 partial. Following treatment for a median around twelve months, range 6 to 36, response samples were then taken.

Per germline, CDR1 SGHTS and CDR2 YDEGEE. V was pared by 2 bases and J by 4 bases, with 3 bases of the junction left unmatched. This CDR3 contains 16 residues. Here immunoSEQ multiplex PCR was the method, and the copy in TCRdb shows in-frame clones only, minus some. This sample has about 120,000 clones, with 58% found just once. This receptor was obtained from a human donor with chronic lymphocytic leukemia. The sequencing used PBMCs, collected after 24 months of ibrutinib treatment. The chain links TRBV5-8 to TRBJ2-2; 12 positions agree with TRBD1. CDR3 in amino acids: CASSFWGQGATGELFF. The CDR3, as DNA: TGTGCCAGCAGCTTTTGGGGACAGGGGGCCACCGGGGAGCTGTTTTTT.